Sequencing of this TCR beta chain was carried out in a study of STAT3 mutations in large granular lymphocyte leukemia. Points from the study as a whole: Every T-cell large granular lymphocyte leukemia patient had at least one immunodominant TCR beta clonotype. Clonal expansion was inferred from samples taken at other timepoints. In several patients, dominant TCR clone burden exceeded STAT3 mutant burden, suggesting STAT3 mutation arose secondarily.

Some clones are missing from TCRdb's copy, which holds only in-frame ones; the method was immunoSEQ multiplex PCR. The sample has about 12,000 clones, about 90% seen once. Details on this clone: What it binds is not known.

The clonotype was recovered from a human donor with T large granular lymphocyte leukemia. Some clones in this sample may be carry-over from other donors' samples. Sequencing input: PBMCs.

CDR3 nucleotide sequence: TGTGCCAGCAGTCGGACAGCCGGCTCTGGAAACACCATATATTTT. Its translation: CASSRTAGSGNTIYF. V and J are TRBV2 and TRBJ1-3; weak D call: TRBD1 (6 bases). V lost 5 bases and J lost 0, with 11 bases in between. The CDR3 consists of 15 residues. The germline CDR1 and CDR2 sequences are SNHLY and FYNNEI. Drawing the rest from reference TRBV2 and TRBJ1-3, the complete variable domain is EPEVTQTPSHQVTQMGQEVILRCVPISNHLYFYWYRQILGQKVEFLVSFYNNEISEKSEIFDDQFSVERPDGSNFTLKIRSTKLEDSAMYFCASSRTAGSGNTIYFGEGSWLTVV.